One and the same sample provided the 28 T cell receptor delta chains below, sequenced in a study of gamma-delta T cells after stem cell transplantation. TCRdb reprocessed the RT-PCR reads through CATT. The sample records more than 7,000 delta-chain clones, more than 12% being singletons. Sequencing was done on a sample of gamma-delta T cells. The origin of the receptors is a human donor. It is not recorded whose cells these are; they may come from a transplant donor.

Comment on this clone: A read error may explain this, as a much larger clone is one base away. The same CDR3 can be traced to other DNA sequences in this sample. The chain joins TRDV2 to TRDJ2; 9 bases line up with TRDD3. Germline-derived CDR1 and CDR2 are GEAIGNYY and EKD. The length of the CDR3 is 15 residues. In DNA form, the CDR3 reads TGTGCCTGTGATTTTGGGGGATATATGACAGCCCAACTCTTCTTT. Protein: CACDFGGYMTAQLFF.

On this clone itself: This could be a read error, since a much larger clone is one nucleotide away. The chain joins TRDV2 to TRDJ3; 8 bases line up with TRDD3. V gave up 3 bases and J gave up 0 bases; unmatched junction bases: 6. The CDR3 consists of 18 residues. Germline V gene sequence: CDR1 GEAIGNYY, CDR2 EKD. CDR3 sequence: CACDLLGGGSWDTRQMFF. CDR3 DNA: TGTGCCTGTGACCTACTGGGGGGTGGCTCCTGGGACACCCGACAGATGTTTTTC.

About this clone itself: One end of the junction is discordant with germline, which a read error may explain. The chain recombines TRDV1 with TRDJ1; D not certain. Germline CDR1 is TSWWSYY and CDR2 is QGS. The CDR3 sequence is 14 residues long. The CDR3 protein is CALGGRFNTDKPIF. The CDR3 DNA follows: TGTGCTCTTGGGGGGCGCTTTAACACCGATAAACCCATCTTT.

Comment on this clone: A far more abundant clone sits one base away, making this likely a read error. The chain carries TRDV2 and TRDJ1, with 12 bases fitting TRDD3. V lost 2 bases and J lost 6; bases outside the gene matches: 3. Germline V gene data show CDR1 as GEAIGNYY and CDR2 as EKD. CDR3 length equals 14 residues. CDR3 in amino acids: CACDILGDTNKLIF. DNA of the CDR3: TGTGCCTGTGACATACTGGGGGATACCAATAAACTCATCTTT.

V gene TRDV1 combines with J gene TRDJ1; 11 nucleotides align to TRDD3. V lost 1 base and J lost 12; bases outside the gene matches: 34. Per germline, CDR1 TSWWSYY and CDR2 QGS. The CDR3 totals 23 residues. The CDR3 bases are TGTGCTCTTGGGGAACAGAGGATCCCTTCCTTACGATTTTGGGGGATACGCTGGATGGGATTCATCTTT. As protein: CALGEQRIPSLRFWGIRWMGFIF.

This clone was observed a few times. The genes are TRDV2 and TRDJ3; 9 bases are shared with TRDD3. Germline CDR1 and CDR2: GEAIGNYY and EKD. There are 18 residues in the CDR3. J was trimmed by 0 bases and V by 0 bases; bases with no gene match: 2. This chain's CDR3 is CACDTLGDHSWDTRQMFF. CDR3 in DNA: TGTGCCTGTGACACCCTGGGGGATCACTCCTGGGACACCCGACAGATGTTTTTC.

Relative to its sample, this clone is medium-sized. The V and J genes are TRDV2 and TRDJ1, with 11 bases matching TRDD3. CDR3 size: 17 residues. Looked up from germline, CDR1 is GEAIGNYY and CDR2 is EKD. Losses at the gene ends were 3 bases for V and 0 bases for J; bases not matched to a gene: 8. CDR3 sequence: CACDVLGDMEYTDKLIF. The CDR3 DNA reads as TGTGCCTGTGACGTACTGGGGGATATGGAGTACACCGATAAACTCATCTTT.

This clone was counted between two and nine times. Given a much more abundant clone one base away, this may be a read error. Within the sample, other DNA sequences also encode this same CDR3. V usage is TRDV2 and J usage is TRDJ3; TRDD3 might be the D (6 bases). Germline V gene lookup returns CDR1 GEAIGNYY and CDR2 EKD. This CDR3 comprises 18 residues. V lost 3 bases and J 0 bases, leaving 14 bases between the germline ends. The CDR3 protein is CACDYLTGSSWDTRQMFF. CDR3 bases: TGTGCCTGTGACTACCTGACTGGGAGCTCCTGGGACACCCGACAGATGTTTTTC.

This chain connects TRDV1 to TRDJ1; 9 bases are shared with TRDD2. The CDR3 has 19 amino acids. From germline, CDR1 is TSWWSYY and CDR2 QGS. V lost 4 bases to trimming and J lost 2 bases; unmatched junction nucleotides: 17. DNA for the CDR3: TGTGCTCTTGGGGGCCTTCCTACTGACTGGAAGCCGAGAACCGATAAACTCATCTTT. This encodes CALGGLPTDWKPRTDKLIF.

Judged by abundance, this clone is medium-sized. This chain links TRDV2 with TRDJ3; 8 bases agree with TRDD3. Germline V gene lookup returns CDR1 GEAIGNYY and CDR2 EKD. This CDR3 spans 19 amino acids. With 0 bases clipped from V and 0 bases from J, the junction kept 6 bases outside the gene matches. CDR3 amino acids: CACDTGIRYSSWDTRQMFF. The CDR3 DNA is TGTGCCTGTGACACCGGGATACGGTACAGCTCCTGGGACACCCGACAGATGTTTTTC.

Notes on this clone: This could be a read error, since a much larger clone is one nucleotide away. CDR3 coding DNA: TGTGCCTGTGACCTACTGGGGTTCACCGATAAACCCATCTTT. Residues: CACDLLGFTDKPIF. The chain has TRDV2 and TRDJ1, with TRDD3 identical over 7 bases. The CDR3 runs to 14 residues. Germline assignment: CDR1 GEAIGNYY and CDR2 EKD.

This clone is labeled as medium-sized. The rearrangement joins TRAV29/DV5 to TRDJ1, with 11 bases that match TRDD3. The CDR3 contains 19 residues. Germline V gives CDR1 NSMFDY, CDR2 ISSIKDK. V shed 0 bases, J shed 0 bases, and the junction held 13 bases outside the gene matches. This chain's CDR3 is CAASVGLGGYVPYTDKLIF. CDR3 in DNA: TGTGCAGCAAGCGTAGGACTTGGGGGATACGTACCTTACACCGATAAACTCATCTTT. The full variable domain, its missing parts supplied by reference TRAV29/DV5 and TRDJ1, is DQQVKQNSPSLSVQEGRISILNCDYTNSMFDYFLWYKKYPAEGPTFLISISSIKDKNEDGRFTVFLNKSAKHLSLHIVPSQPGDSAVYFCAASVGLGGYVPYTDKLIFGKGTRVTVEP.

By share, this clone counts as medium-sized. The V and J genes are TRDV1 and TRDJ2, with D hard to call. V shed 5 bases and J shed 8 bases, with 21 bases lying between them. Germline V gene sequence: CDR1 TSWWSYY, CDR2 QGS. The CDR3 is 16 residues long. The CDR3 loop reads CALGSVTDPLVAQLFF. In nucleotides, the CDR3 is TGTGCTCTTGGGTCAGTCACCGACCCCCTGGTCGCACAACTCTTCTTT.

By sample share, this clone is medium-sized. This chain connects TRAV29/DV5 to TRDJ1, with 7 positions matching TRDD3. The J segment lost 0 bases and the V segment lost 3 bases, leaving 20 bases of the junction unmatched. Germline V gene data show CDR1 as NSMFDY and CDR2 as ISSIKDK. This CDR3 comprises 19 residues. CDR3 DNA: TGTGCAGCAATCTACGGGGCTTGGGGGAGTCGGGGGGACACCGATAAACTCATCTTT. This gives the protein CAAIYGAWGSRGDTDKLIF.

By sample fraction, this clone is medium-sized. This same CDR3 is encoded by further DNA sequences in the sample. The rearrangement links TRDV1 to TRDJ2, with 8 bases fitting TRDD3. CDR1 and CDR2 (germline): TSWWSYY, QGS. Trimming cost V 9 bases and J 3 bases; bases outside gene matches: 12. There are 16 residues in the CDR3. The CDR3 bases are TGTGCTCTACGACACCCAAGGGATACGATGACAGCACAACTCTTCTTT. Encoded protein: CALRHPRDTMTAQLFF.

This clone is labeled medium-sized. V gene TRDV2 combines with J gene TRDJ2, with 8 bases aligning to TRDD3. The CDR3 is 16 residues long. V trimming: 1 base; J trimming: 4 bases; junction bases outside the gene matches: 7. The germline V gene has CDR1 GEAIGNYY and CDR2 EKD. The CDR3 region has the DNA TGTGCCTGTGACACACTGGGGGCACGGAGGACAGCACAACTCTTCTTT. It translates to CACDTLGARRTAQLFF.

This chain uses TRDV1 with TRDJ1, with D possibly matching TRDD3 (5 bases). Germline V gives CDR1 TSWWSYY, CDR2 QGS. This CDR3 has 18 residues. V dropped 0 bases and J dropped 3 bases, with 20 bases sitting between them. CDR3 amino acids: CALGELRGCPGSPDKLIF. Here the CDR3 DNA reads TGTGCTCTTGGGGAACTCCGGGGGTGTCCTGGCAGCCCCGATAAACTCATCTTT.

As regards this clone: It differs at one base from a far larger clone, so likely a read error. At the DNA level, this CDR3 is encoded by other sequences in the same sample as well. V usage is TRDV2 and J usage is TRDJ1; 7 positions match TRDD3. The V gene's germline CDR1 is GEAIGNYY and CDR2 EKD. With V trimmed by 1 base and J by 7 bases, 8 bases remained unmatched. This CDR3 is built from 14 residues. The DNA for the CDR3 is TGTGCCTGTGACACAGTGTCTGGGGGCGGTAAACTCATCTTT. Its protein is CACDTVSGGGKLIF.

In its sample, this clone ranks as medium-sized. V and J are TRDV1 and TRDJ1; 8 bases are shared with TRDD3. Germline-derived CDR1 and CDR2 are TSWWSYY and QGS. V lost 0 bases to trimming and J lost 0 bases; unmatched junction nucleotides: 18. The CDR3 spans 21 residues. The CDR3 is CALGELSSYSVGDGHTDKLIF. CDR3 DNA sequence: TGTGCTCTTGGGGAACTATCATCCTACTCGGTGGGGGATGGGCACACCGATAAACTCATCTTT.

Note on this clone: Only one base separates this from a far larger clonotype, so it likely reflects a read error. The rearrangement joins TRDV2 to TRDJ2; D perhaps matches TRDD3 (6 bases). The germline CDR1 and CDR2 sequences are GEAIGNYY and EKD. The germline V and J ends were trimmed by 0 bases and 3 bases, with 7 bases remaining between them. There are 14 residues in the CDR3. CDR3 residues: CACDTWGVTAQLFF. The CDR3 DNA follows: TGTGCCTGTGACACCTGGGGGGTGACAGCACAACTCTTCTTT.

This clone is termed medium-sized. At the DNA level, this CDR3 is encoded by other sequences in the same sample as well. This sequence joins TRDV2 and TRDJ1; 10 nucleotides agree with TRDD3. The CDR3 runs to 17 residues. The V and J ends lost 0 bases and 0 bases, in that order; junction bases with no gene match: 6. Germline V lookup: CDR1 GEAIGNYY, CDR2 EKD. Here the CDR3 DNA reads TGTGCCTGTGACACCCGGACTGGGGGATGGTACACCGATAAACTCATCTTT. Translated, it gives CACDTRTGGWYTDKLIF.

This clone turned up a few times. The rearrangement uses TRDV3 and TRDJ1; 12 bases are shared with TRDD3. Germline trimming cut 4 bases from V and 1 base from J; bases unmatched to any gene: 25. The CDR3 is 21 amino acids. Germline V gives CDR1 TVYSNPD, CDR2 GDNSRS (reference sequence). CDR3 protein: CASRLPRVLLLGDTSTDKLIF. CDR3 DNA sequence: TGTGCCTCCCGCCTACCGCGCGTTCTCTTACTGGGGGATACTTCCACCGATAAACTCATCTTT.

In its sample, this clone ranks as medium-sized. This chain uses TRDV1 with TRDJ1; 10 bases map to TRDD3. The germline V gene has CDR1 TSWWSYY and CDR2 QGS. The CDR3 runs 14 residues. The junction had 2 bases not matched to a gene; V was cut back by 1 base and J by 6 bases. The CDR3 nucleotides are TGTGCTCTTGGGGAACGTACTGGGGGATATAAACTCATCTTT. Amino acids: CALGERTGGYKLIF.

Note on this clone: A read error may be the cause here, since a much bigger clone is one base away. The rearrangement links TRDV2 to TRDJ2; 11 nucleotides align to TRDD3. From germline, CDR1 is GEAIGNYY and CDR2 EKD. The CDR3 runs to 24 residues. The CDR3 sequence is CACDRLPTDWGIARHSLLTEQLFF. The CDR3 DNA sequence: TGTGCCTGTGACCGTCTTCCTACTGACTGGGGGATAGCTCGGCATTCCCTTTTGACAGAACAACTCTTCTTT.

A few counts support this clone. This clone may be a read error of a much larger clone one base away. The chain uses TRDV2 and TRDJ1; 8 nucleotides line up with TRDD3. The CDR3 runs 17 residues. V lost 0 bases and J lost 0; bases outside the gene matches: 8. Germline lookup yields CDR1 GEAIGNYY and CDR2 EKD. In DNA form, the CDR3 reads TGTGCCTGTGACACCGTACTGTGGGATACGGACACCGATAAACTCATCTTT. The encoded protein is CACDTVLWDTDTDKLIF.

Sample share makes this clone medium-sized. The rearrangement uses TRDV3 and TRDJ2, with D possibly TRDD2 on 5 matching bases. This CDR3 comprises 15 residues. The V and J ends lost 2 bases and 0 bases respectively, with 13 bases between them. Germline V gene sequence: CDR1 TVYSNPD, CDR2 GDNSRS (reference sequence). In nucleotides, the CDR3 is TGTGCCTTTGGGCGCCCTACCCCTTTGACAGCACAACTCTTCTTT. Its translation is CAFGRPTPLTAQLFF. Looking up the rest from reference TRDV3 and TRDJ2 gives the full variable domain: CDKVTQSSPDQTVASGSEVVLLCTYDTVYSNPDLFWYRIRPDYSFQFVFYGDNSRSEGADFTQGRFSVKHILTQKAFHLVISPVRTEDSATYYCAFGRPTPLTAQLFFGKGTQLIVEP.

Concerning this clone itself: A much larger clone lies a single base off, so this may be a read error. This chain uses TRDV1 with TRDJ1; weak D call: TRDD3 (8 bases). The V end was cut by 2 bases, the J end by 8 bases, with 24 bases between. Germline CDR1 reads TSWWSYY; CDR2 reads QGS. CDR3 length equals 17 residues. The DNA for the CDR3 is TGTGCTCTTGGGGAAGGGAGAATTCCTACTGGGGGTTCCAAACTCATCTTT. Translation: CALGEGRIPTGGSKLIF.

V is TRDV1 and J is TRDJ1; 8 bases align to TRDD3. J was trimmed by 4 bases and V by 3 bases; bases with no gene match: 16. Germline lookup yields CDR1 TSWWSYY and CDR2 QGS. This CDR3 has 18 residues. The CDR3 region is CALGDFPVWGKNLDKLIF. The CDR3 nucleotides read TGTGCTCTTGGGGACTTTCCTGTCTGGGGGAAGAATCTCGATAAACTCATCTTT.